The TCR beta chain described here comes from a study of CD8 T cells in Susac syndrome. Random hexamers primed reverse transcription of about 0.45 to 1 ug RNA. The immunoSEQ assay covered 54 Vbeta and 13 Jbeta segments for CDR3. TCRdb reanalysed the immunoSEQ multiplex PCR reads using MiXCR and keeps one entry per CDR3 protein. The table lists some 300,000 distinct CDR3 sequences, about 91% of them singletons. Germline V gives CDR1 MNHEY, CDR2 SVGAGI. J was trimmed by 7 bases and V by 0 bases; bases with no gene match: 4. The CDR3 is made up of 15 amino acids. This clonotype was counted a single time. The V gene is TRBV6-5, the J gene TRBJ1-5; 9 bases line up with TRBD1. This clonotype was sampled from a human donor with multiple sclerosis. Sequencing used CD8+ T cells from PBMCs. CDR3: CASSYSGTGQQPQHF. The CDR3 bases are TGTGCCAGCAGTTACTCAGGGACAGGGCAACAGCCCCAGCATTTT.